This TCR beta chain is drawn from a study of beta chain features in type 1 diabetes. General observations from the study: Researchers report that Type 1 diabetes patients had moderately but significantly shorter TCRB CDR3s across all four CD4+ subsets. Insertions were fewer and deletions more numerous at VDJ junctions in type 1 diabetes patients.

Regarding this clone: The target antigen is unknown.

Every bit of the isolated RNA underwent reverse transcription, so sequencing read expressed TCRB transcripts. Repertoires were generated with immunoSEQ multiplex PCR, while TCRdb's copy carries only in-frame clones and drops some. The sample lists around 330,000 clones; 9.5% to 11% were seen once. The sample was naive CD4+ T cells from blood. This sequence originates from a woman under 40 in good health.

Here the CDR3 DNA reads TGTGCCAGCAGCTCCTACAGGGACTACGAGCAGTACTTC. As protein: CASSSYRDYEQYF. This chain joins TRBV7-2 and TRBJ2-7; maybe TRBD1 (6 bases). V lost 4 bases to trimming and J lost 3 bases, with 10 bases between them. This CDR3 region has 13 residues. The germline V gene has CDR1 SGHTA and CDR2 FQGNSA.